This T cell receptor (beta chain) was obtained from a study of PD-L1 blockade in urothelial cancer. On the study more broadly: Male patients with bladder-origin urothelial cancer numbered about 90% of the 29. At 6 weeks and at 3 weeks (second dose) after treatment start, blood was analyzed.

Time point specified: peripheral blood 6 weeks after treatment start. Pretreatment and on-treatment samples were taken, numbering 1 to 8 per patient. The method was immunoSEQ multiplex PCR; TCRdb's version includes in-frame clones alone and lacks a portion of them. The sample records about 120,000 clones, roughly 83% being singletons. V shed 8 bases and J 5 bases; nucleotides not matched to a gene: 5. Germline V gene data show CDR1 as SGHDT and CDR2 as YYEEEE. The CDR3 runs to 13 residues. The sequence was obtained from a man over 45 with urothelial cancer. Here the sequenced sample was PBMCs, taken around atezolizumab (anti-PD-L1) treatment. V and J are TRBV5-6 and TRBJ2-5; 11 bases are shared with TRBD1. This CDR3 is CASRTGGMETQYF. CDR3 nucleotides: TGTGCCAGTCGGACAGGGGGCATGGAGACCCAGTACTTC.